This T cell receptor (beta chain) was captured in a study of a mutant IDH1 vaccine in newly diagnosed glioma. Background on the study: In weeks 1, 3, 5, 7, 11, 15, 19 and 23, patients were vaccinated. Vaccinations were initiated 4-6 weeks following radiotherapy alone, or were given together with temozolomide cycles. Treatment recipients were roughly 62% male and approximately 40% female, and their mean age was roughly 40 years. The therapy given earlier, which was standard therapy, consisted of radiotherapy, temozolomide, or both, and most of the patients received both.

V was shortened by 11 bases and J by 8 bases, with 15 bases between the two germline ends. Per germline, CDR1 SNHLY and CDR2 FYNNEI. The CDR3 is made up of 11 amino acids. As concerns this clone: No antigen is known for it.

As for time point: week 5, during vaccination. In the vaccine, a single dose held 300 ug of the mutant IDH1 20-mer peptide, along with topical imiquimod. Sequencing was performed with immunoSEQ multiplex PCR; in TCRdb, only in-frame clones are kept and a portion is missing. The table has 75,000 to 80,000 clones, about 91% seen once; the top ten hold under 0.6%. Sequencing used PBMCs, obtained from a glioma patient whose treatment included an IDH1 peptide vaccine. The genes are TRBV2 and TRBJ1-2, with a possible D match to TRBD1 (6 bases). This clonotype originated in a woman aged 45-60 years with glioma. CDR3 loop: CAGDTGTGYTF. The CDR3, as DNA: TGTGCCGGTGACACAGGGACAGGCTACACCTTC.